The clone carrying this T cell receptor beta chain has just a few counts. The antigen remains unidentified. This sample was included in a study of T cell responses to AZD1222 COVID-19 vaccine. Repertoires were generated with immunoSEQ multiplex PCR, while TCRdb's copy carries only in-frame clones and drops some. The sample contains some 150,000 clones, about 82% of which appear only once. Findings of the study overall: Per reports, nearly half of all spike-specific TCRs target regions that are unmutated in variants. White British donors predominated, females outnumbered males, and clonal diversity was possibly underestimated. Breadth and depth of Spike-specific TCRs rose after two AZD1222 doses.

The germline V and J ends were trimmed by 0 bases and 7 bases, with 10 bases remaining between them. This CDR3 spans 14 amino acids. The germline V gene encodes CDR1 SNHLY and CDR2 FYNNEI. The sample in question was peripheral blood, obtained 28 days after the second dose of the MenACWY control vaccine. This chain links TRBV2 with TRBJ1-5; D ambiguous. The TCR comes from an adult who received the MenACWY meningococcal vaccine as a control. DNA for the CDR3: TGTGCCAGCAGTGAAGCGCTACACAACCAGCCCCAGCATTTT. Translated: CASSEALHNQPQHF.